This T cell receptor (beta chain) is from a study of cytomegalovirus exposure and HLA in healthy donors. Study conclusions and caveats: The later analysis indicated that the majority of CMV-associated TCR beta chains appeared HLA-restricted. One later analysis reportedly identified an Asian-associated ancestry cluster that showed fewer N-insertions than the roughly 600-donor mean. Most of the TCR beta V segments (in an earlier analysis) were productive either about 87% or about 30% of the time.

In the PCR, 60 Vbeta and 13 Jbeta primers were used. Assay: immunoSEQ multiplex PCR; the TCRdb copy retains only in-frame clones and omits some. This sample has about 160,000 clones, with approximately 80% found just once. About this clone: Its antigen remains unidentified.

It was healthy bone marrow donors who served as donors. V was cut by 3 bases and J by 2 bases, with 8 bases left in between. CDR1 and CDR2 (germline): KGHSH, LQKENI. The CDR3 extends over 13 amino acids. The source of this sequence is a man aged 40-50 years in good health and CMV-seronegative. This chain joins TRBV18 and TRBJ2-7; TRBD1 might be the D (6 bases). Source material: PBMCs. This CDR3 reads CASSPRDTYEQYF. The CDR3, as DNA: TGTGCCAGCTCACCCAGGGACACCTACGAGCAGTACTTC.